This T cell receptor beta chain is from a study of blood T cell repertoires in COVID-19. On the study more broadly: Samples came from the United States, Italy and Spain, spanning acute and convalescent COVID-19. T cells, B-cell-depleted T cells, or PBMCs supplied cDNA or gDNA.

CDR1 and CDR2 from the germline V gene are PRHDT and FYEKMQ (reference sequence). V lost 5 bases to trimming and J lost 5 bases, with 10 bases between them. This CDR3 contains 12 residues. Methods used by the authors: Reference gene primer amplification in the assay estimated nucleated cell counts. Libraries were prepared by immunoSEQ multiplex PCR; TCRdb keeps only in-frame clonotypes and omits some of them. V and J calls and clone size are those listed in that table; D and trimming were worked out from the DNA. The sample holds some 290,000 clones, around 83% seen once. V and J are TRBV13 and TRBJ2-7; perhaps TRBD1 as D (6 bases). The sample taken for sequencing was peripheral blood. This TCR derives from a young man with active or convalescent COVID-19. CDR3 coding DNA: TGTGCCAGCAGCCAGGACAGTCACGAGCAGTACTTC. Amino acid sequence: CASSQDSHEQYF.